Below, 2 T cell receptor beta chains from the same sample are listed, as sequenced in a study of blood T cell repertoires in COVID-19. Clones were read by immunoSEQ multiplex PCR, and TCRdb kept only the in-frame ones, dropping some. The repertoire holds approximately 89,000 clones, with 85% as singletons. Sequencing input: peripheral blood. The receptors stem from a woman in her seventies with active or convalescent COVID-19.

This chain links TRBV30 with TRBJ1-1; 7 bases align to TRBD1. The CDR3 is 15 amino acids. CDR1 and CDR2 from the germline V gene are GTSNPN and SVGIG (reference sequence). The CDR3 is CHQSQTGRMNTEAFF. The CDR3 coding sequence is TGTCATCAGTCCCAGACAGGGCGGATGAACACTGAAGCTTTCTTT. The whole variable domain, filled in from reference TRBV30 and TRBJ1-1, reads SQTIHQWPATLVQPVGSPLSLECTVEGTSNPNLYWYRQAAGRGLQLLFYSVGIGQISSEVPQNLSASRPQDRQFILSSKKLLLSDSGFYLCHQSQTGRMNTEAFFGQGTRLTVV.

The chain has TRBV5-4 and TRBJ1-1, with TRBD1 identical over 9 bases. Germline-derived CDR1 and CDR2 are SGHNT and YYREEE (reference sequence). With V trimmed by 3 bases and J by 5 bases, 8 bases remained unmatched. The CDR3 has 15 residues. CDR3 nucleotide sequence: TGTGCCAGCAGCTCAGGACAGGGGAAGGAGACTGAAGCTTTCTTT. This gives the protein CASSSGQGKETEAFF.